This is a list of T cell receptor beta chains from one sample in a study of control samples from healthy donors and cancer patients. Assay used: immunoSEQ multiplex PCR; TCRdb lists only in-frame clones, some missing. The data hold over 150,000 clones, with 91% observed a single time. Sequenced material: blood. The source of these receptors is a middle-aged woman in good health. Both conserved end residues are part of each CDR3. Each record gives: J gene, clone size, V gene, D gene, CDR3 DNA, CDR3 protein. The D gene is left open where the match is weak. Clone sizes are given selectively: once, few, many, or a class where the clone is expanded.

>TRBJ1-5|NA|TRBV4-1|NA
TGCGCCAGCAGCCAAGTTCTCGGGCAGCCCCAGCATTTT
CASSQVLGQPQHF
>TRBJ1-2|NA|TRBV9|TRBD1
TGTGCCAGCAGCGTAGGGGACAGGACATATAACTATGGCTACACCTTC
CASSVGDRTYNYGYTF
>TRBJ1-2|NA|TRBV15|TRBD1
TGTGCCACCAGGGGGACAGGGGACTTCTATGGCTACACCTTC
CATRGTGDFYGYTF
>TRBJ2-1|NA|TRBV11-2|NA
TGTGCCAGCAGCTTAGATTGGTATGAGCAGTTCTTC
CASSLDWYEQFF
>TRBJ1-5|NA|TRBV19|TRBD1
TGTGCCAGTAGTAGTGGCCCGGCAGGGGGATTTGGGTATCAGCCCCAGCATTTT
CASSSGPAGGFGYQPQHF
>TRBJ2-5|few|TRBV5-4|NA
TGTGCCAGCAGCTTGGACTTGGGTCTGGAGACCCAGTACTTC
CASSLDLGLETQYF
>TRBJ2-3|NA|TRBV2|TRBD2
TGTGCCAGCAGGGGGCCTAGCGGGGTGACAGATACGCAGTATTTT
CASRGPSGVTDTQYF
>TRBJ1-2|NA|TRBV5-1|NA
TGCGCCAGCAGCTTGGCCGGTTCCTATGGCTACACCTTC
CASSLAGSYGYTF
>TRBJ2-7|NA|TRBV29-1|NA
TGCAGCGTTGAAGATCTAGGGAACGAGCAGTACTTC
CSVEDLGNEQYF
>TRBJ1-5|NA|TRBV5-1|TRBD1
TGCGCCAGCAGCCCCGGGACAGGGGATCAGCCCCAGCATTTT
CASSPGTGDQPQHF
>TRBJ1-5|NA|TRBV5-1|NA
TGCGCCAGCAGCGGGGCGGGGGGGAGCAATCAGCCCCAGCATTTT
CASSGAGGSNQPQHF